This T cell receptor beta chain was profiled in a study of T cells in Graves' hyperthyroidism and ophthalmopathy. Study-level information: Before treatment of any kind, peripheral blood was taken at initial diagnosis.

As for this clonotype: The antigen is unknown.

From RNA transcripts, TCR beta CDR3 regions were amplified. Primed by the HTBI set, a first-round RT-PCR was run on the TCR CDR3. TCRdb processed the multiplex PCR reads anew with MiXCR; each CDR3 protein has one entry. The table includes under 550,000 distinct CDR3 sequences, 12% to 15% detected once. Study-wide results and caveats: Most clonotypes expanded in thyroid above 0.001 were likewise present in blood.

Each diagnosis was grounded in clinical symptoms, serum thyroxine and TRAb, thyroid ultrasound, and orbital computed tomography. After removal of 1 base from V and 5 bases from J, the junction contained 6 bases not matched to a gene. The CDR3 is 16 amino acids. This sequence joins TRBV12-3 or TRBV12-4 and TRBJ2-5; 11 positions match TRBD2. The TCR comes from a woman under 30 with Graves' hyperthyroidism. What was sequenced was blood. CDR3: CASSLGLAGGVETQYF. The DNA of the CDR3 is TGTGCCAGCAGTTTAGGGCTAGCGGGAGGAGTGGAGACCCAGTACTTC.